This entry lists 14 T cell receptor beta chains sequenced from one sample in a study of cytomegalovirus exposure and HLA in healthy donors. 13 Jbeta primers and 60 Vbeta primers were used for the PCR. The data were produced by immunoSEQ multiplex PCR, yet TCRdb's version contains in-frame clones alone and is incomplete. Of over 200,000 clones listed, 85% to 90% were seen once; the top ten hold less than 1.2%. Sequencing used PBMCs. The receptors shown here come from a woman aged 18-29 years in good health and CMV-seronegative.

This clone turned up a few times. This chain joins TRBV18 and TRBJ1-1, with a tentative D call TRBD1 (6 bases). The CDR3 loop spans 13 amino acids. Trimming cost V 2 bases and J 8 bases, with 12 bases left between them. Germline V CDR1 and CDR2: KGHSH, LQKENI. The CDR3 spells CASSPTQGTEAFF. The CDR3 DNA follows: TGTGCCAGCTCACCAACGCAGGGGACAGAAGCTTTCTTT.

About this clone itself: Compared with germline, one end of the junction differs, possibly owing to a read error. V is TRBV18 and J is TRBJ2-3, with 9 bases identical to TRBD1. The V gene's germline CDR1 is KGHSH and CDR2 LQKENI. The CDR3 covers 14 residues. CDR3 amino acids: CASSPLSGQGTPMF. CDR3 DNA sequence: TGTGCCAGCTCACCCTTGTCGGGACAGGGAACCCCGATGTTT.

V is TRBV6-1 and J is TRBJ2-7, with TRBD1 identical over 9 bases. Looked up from germline, CDR1 is MNHNS and CDR2 is SASEGT. V was clipped by 6 bases and J by 6 bases; unmatched bases: 15. The CDR3 totals 16 residues. The CDR3 nucleotides are TGTGCCAGCAGCGAACGGGACAGGGTTGTGAAGGGCGAGCAGTACTTC. Its protein product is CASSERDRVVKGEQYF.

The CDR3 nucleotides read TGCGCCAGGGAACAGGGAAGCTATGGCTACACCTTC. This codes for CAREQGSYGYTF. This chain connects TRBV5-1 to TRBJ1-2, with TRBD1 as a possible D gene (6 bases). CDR1 SGHRS and CDR2 YFSETQ come from the germline V gene. The V end lost 8 bases, the J end lost 4 bases, and 12 bases lay between the germline ends. CDR3 length: 12 residues.

This rearrangement joins TRBV7-2 to TRBJ2-1; 11 bases are a match to TRBD2. Per germline, CDR1 SGHTA and CDR2 FQGNSA. V dropped 3 bases and J dropped 7; count of bases not matched to a gene: 8. The CDR3 extends over 16 amino acids. DNA for the CDR3: TGTGCCAGCAGCTTTACGCCGACTAGCGGGATAAATGAGCAGTTCTTC. It codes for CASSFTPTSGINEQFF.

This clone was observed once. This chain uses TRBV15 with TRBJ2-1; 10 bases are shared with TRBD1. This CDR3 contains 15 residues. J gave up 7 bases and V 8 bases, and 11 bases lay outside the gene matches. Looked up from germline, CDR1 is LNHNV and CDR2 is YYDKDF (reference sequence). CDR3 residues: CATENRQGASNEQFF. The CDR3 DNA sequence: TGTGCCACCGAGAACCGACAGGGGGCAAGTAATGAGCAGTTCTTC.

This chain connects TRBV5-5 to TRBJ1-5; TRBD1 matches at 8 bases. The junction had 7 bases not matched to a gene; V was cut back by 1 base and J by 4 bases. CDR3 length: 16 residues. Germline V gene lookup returns CDR1 SGHKS and CDR2 YYEKEE (reference sequence). CDR3 loop: CASSLSGQGLNQPQHF. In DNA form, the CDR3 reads TGTGCCAGCAGCTTGAGTGGACAGGGATTAAATCAGCCCCAGCATTTT.

Only one count was recorded for this clone. The chain joins TRBV19 to TRBJ1-2; tentative D call: TRBD1 (5 bases). Trimming removed 9 bases from V and 3 bases from J, with 23 bases in between. CDR3 length: 16 residues. Germline CDR1 reads LNHDA; CDR2 reads SQIVND (reference sequence). The DNA for the CDR3 is TGTGCCAGCAGGAAAATCACAGGTAACACCGACTATGGCTACACCTTC. Its protein product is CASRKITGNTDYGYTF.

The rearrangement joins TRBV2 to TRBJ2-7, with 10 bases fitting TRBD2. The ends lost 3 bases at V and 4 bases at J; junction bases unmatched: 6. The CDR3 has 15 amino acids. Germline V gene data show CDR1 as SNHLY and CDR2 as FYNNEI. The CDR3 bases are TGTGCCAGCAGTGATCTTAGCGGGGGGCTTTACGAGCAGTACTTC. Amino acids: CASSDLSGGLYEQYF.

V gene TRBV9 combines with J gene TRBJ2-2; no clear D. The CDR3 loop spans 15 amino acids. Trimming pared 4 bases from V and 6 bases from J, leaving 16 bases between. Germline CDR1 SGDLS, CDR2 YYNGEE. CDR3 nucleotides: TGTGCCAGCAGCCCCCTCTCCGGTAATGCCGGGGAGCTGTTTTTT. Residues: CASSPLSGNAGELFF.

This sequence joins TRBV9 and TRBJ2-3; possibly TRBD1 for D (5 bases). The V and J ends lost 0 bases and 8 bases respectively, with 16 bases between them. Germline CDR1 and CDR2: SGDLS and YYNGEE. This CDR3 spans 15 amino acids. The CDR3 DNA reads as TGTGCCAGCAGCGTAGTAAGCCAAATGCAGGGTACGCAGTATTTT. As protein: CASSVVSQMQGTQYF. Supplemented by reference TRBV9 and TRBJ2-3, the full variable domain reads DSGVTQTPKHLITATGQRVTLRCSPRSGDLSVYWYQQSLDQGLQFLIQYYNGEERAKGNILERFSAQQFPDLHSELNLSSLELGDSALYFCASSVVSQMQGTQYFGPGTRLTVL.

V usage is TRBV19 and J usage is TRBJ1-2; TRBD1 matches at 9 bases. The CDR3 covers 16 residues. Trimming removed 9 bases from V and 5 bases from J; junction bases left unmatched: 16. Germline-derived CDR1 and CDR2 are LNHDA and SQIVND (reference sequence). The CDR3 DNA follows: TGTGCCAGCAGCAAGACCCGGGACAGGGAGCCGTATGGCTACACCTTC. Its protein product is CASSKTRDREPYGYTF.

This rearrangement joins TRBV10-3 to TRBJ2-5, with TRBD2 matching 9 bases. The J call may not be correct, given that the DNA end is closer to TRBJ2-7. This CDR3 is built from 15 residues. Germline V gene data show CDR1 as ENHRY and CDR2 as SYGVKD. The CDR3, as DNA: TGTGCCATCAGTGAGCCTAGCGGGGCTTCCTACGAGCAGTACTTC. This translates into CAISEPSGASYEQYF.

V gene TRBV6-5 combines with J gene TRBJ2-7; 7 bases agree with TRBD1. CDR1 MNHEY and CDR2 SVGAGI come from the germline V gene. Trimming took 8 bases from V and 2 from J; bases not matched to a gene: 3. This CDR3 has 12 amino acids. DNA for the CDR3: TGTGCCAGCTTGGGGACAGCCTACGAGCAGTACTTC. Translation gives CASLGTAYEQYF.